The entry that follows covers one T cell receptor (beta chain) sequence. The antigen remains undetermined. These data originate in a study of cytomegalovirus exposure and HLA in healthy donors. The wider study: Caucasian-associated ancestry cluster membership applied to about four fifths of a few hundred genotyped donors.

From germline, CDR1 is MNHNS and CDR2 SASEGT. This CDR3 spans 14 amino acids. V was clipped by 7 bases and J by 4 bases; unmatched bases: 5. The PCR contained 60 Vbeta and 13 Jbeta primers. Assay used: immunoSEQ multiplex PCR; TCRdb lists only in-frame clones, some missing. The table has some 85,000 clones, around 85% seen once. Study-level points and caveats: For TCR beta chains, V- and J-gene trimming was later linked to a missense DCLRE1C variant. Most of the TCR beta V segments (in an earlier analysis) were productive either about 90% or about 30% of the time. Sequencing had likely introduced a cluster of highly shared sequence variants as an artifact.

The chain recombines TRBV6-1 with TRBJ1-3; 9 nucleotides match TRBD1. The sample consisted of PBMCs. The clonotype was recovered from a young man in good health and CMV-seronegative. The CDR3 loop reads CASKPGQGGNTIYF. As DNA, the CDR3 is TGTGCCAGCAAACCGGGACAGGGAGGAAACACCATATATTTT.